Listed below are T cell receptor beta chains from one sample, sequenced in a study of blood T cells in healthy people across ages. TCRdb used MiXCR to reprocess the 5' RACE reads, holding one entry per CDR3 protein. The sample comprises over 600,000 distinct CDR3 sequences, about half of which are singletons, and less than 20% rests with the top ten. The sequenced sample was blood. These receptors were taken from a man older than 75 in good health. Each CDR3 is given with its conserved first and last residue. The order of the fields is CDR3 length, V gene, D gene, J gene, clone size, CDR3 DNA, CDR3 protein. A D gene is named only where the DNA matches it firmly. Part of the rows lack a size; the others show once, few, many or a class for expanded clones.

14	TRBV24-1	NA	TRBJ2-5	few	TGTGCCACCTCGACAGAGACCTCCGGCGAGACCCAGTACTTC	CATSTETSGETQYF
15	TRBV12-3/TRBV12-4	NA	TRBJ2-1	NA	TGCGCCGGCAGAAACCTGCTCAGCTCCTACAATGAGCAGTTCTTC	CAGRNLLSSYNEQFF
16	TRBV12-1	NA	TRBJ2-7	NA	TGTGCCAGCAGCGGACGGGACAGGGGTAGCTCCTACGAGCAGTACTTC	CASSGRDRGSSYEQYF
15	TRBV28	NA	TRBJ2-7	few	TGTGCCAGCAGTTTTCGCAGCCCCGGTTCCTACGAGCAGTACTTC	CASSFRSPGSYEQYF
12	TRBV14	NA	TRBJ1-4	NA	TGTGCCAGCCGGGGCGCCACGGGAAAACTGTTTTTT	CASRGATGKLFF
15	TRBV11-3	NA	TRBJ2-1	few	TGTGCCAGCAGCTTCTGGAGGGATACCTACAATGAGCAGTTCTTC	CASSFWRDTYNEQFF
13	TRBV29-1	NA	TRBJ1-4	many	TGCAGCGTTGTGGTACAGCAAAATGAAAAACTGTTTTTT	CSVVVQQNEKLFF
15	TRBV4-3	NA	TRBJ1-2	NA	TGCGCCAGCAGCCAAGACAGGGACCGAGTCTATGGCTACACCTTC	CASSQDRDRVYGYTF
16	TRBV4-2	NA	TRBJ2-1	NA	TGTGCCAGCAGCGAAGAGGGATTGAGAGCGACAGATGGGCAGTTCTTC	CASSEEGLRATDGQFF
15	TRBV11-2	NA	TRBJ1-6	NA	TGTGCCAGCAGCTTAGACAGCCCCACGAGATCACCCCCCCACTTT	CASSLDSPTRSPPHF
12	TRBV19	NA	TRBJ1-2	NA	TGTGCCAGTAGTATAGGGGCTCGAGGCTACACCTTC	CASSIGARGYTF
13	TRBV6-2/TRBV6-3	TRBD1	TRBJ2-5	few	TGTGCCAGCAGTCGGGGACAGGGGGGGACCCAGTACTTC	CASSRGQGGTQYF
13	TRBV20-1	TRBD1	TRBJ2-3	NA	TGCAGTGCTAGTGGACAGGGAATGGATACGCAGTATTTT	CSASGQGMDTQYF
15	TRBV12-3/TRBV12-4	NA	TRBJ2-1	NA	TGTGCCAGCAGCGTAGAGGGCGGAAATTACAATGAGCAGTTCTTC	CASSVEGGNYNEQFF
15	TRBV20-1	NA	TRBJ2-1	once	TGCAGTGCGATTGACATGGGAGCCGGCGGGGATGAGCAGTTCTTC	CSAIDMGAGGDEQFF
15	TRBV11-1	TRBD2	TRBJ2-7	once	TGTGCCAGCAGACCCATAGCGGGGTCTCTCAATGAGCAGTACTTC	CASRPIAGSLNEQYF
14	TRBV12-3/TRBV12-4	TRBD2	TRBJ2-3	NA	TGTGCCAGCAGCCAAGCGGGAGTTGTGGATACGCAGTATTTT	CASSQAGVVDTQYF
15	TRBV20-1	TRBD2	TRBJ2-7	many	TGCAGTGCTACCCCTAGCGGGAGCTTCTCCTACGAGCAGTACTTC	CSATPSGSFSYEQYF
15	TRBV20-1	TRBD2	TRBJ2-7	many	TGCAGTGCTAGAGCCAAAGCGGGAGGTATCTACGAGCAGTACTTC	CSARAKAGGIYEQYF
15	TRBV4-3	TRBD1	TRBJ2-3	NA	TGCGCCAGCAGCCAGGTTCGGACAGGGACAGATACGCAGTATTTT	CASSQVRTGTDTQYF
12	TRBV29-1	NA	TRBJ2-5	NA	TGCAGCGTTGTAGTAACTCAAGAGACCCAGTACTTC	CSVVVTQETQYF
15	TRBV5-1	TRBD1	TRBJ2-7	NA	TGCGCCAGCAGGCATCCGGGACAGGGATCCTACGAGCAGTACTTC	CASRHPGQGSYEQYF
17	TRBV3-1	NA	TRBJ2-2	once	TGTGCCAGCAGCCAAGTCTTAAGGAGCGGTTGGACCGGGGAGCTGTTTTTT	CASSQVLRSGWTGELFF
17	TRBV27	NA	TRBJ2-4	NA	TGTGCCAGCAGTTTAAGGTGGCCACCCTCAGCCAAAAACATTCAGTACTTC	CASSLRWPPSAKNIQYF
13	TRBV29-1	TRBD1	TRBJ1-2	NA	TGCAGCGTGCCAGTACAGGGGGTGGCTGGCTACACCTTC	CSVPVQGVAGYTF
18	TRBV11-3	TRBD2	TRBJ2-7	NA	TGTGCCAGCAGCTTAAAATTCGAGTCGACTAGCGGCTCCTACGAGCAGTACTTC	CASSLKFESTSGSYEQYF